This is a list of T cell receptor beta chains from one sample in a study of OX40 agonist ivuxolimab in advanced cancers. Only in-frame clones appear in the TCRdb table, and some are missing; sequencing was by immunoSEQ multiplex PCR. Seen here are just under 65,000 clones, 86% observed once, and the top ten hold about 1.2%. The specimen comprised CD4+ or CD8+ T cells sorted from blood, sampled in a trial of the OX40 agonist ivuxolimab. The receptors were gathered from an adult with an advanced solid tumor such as melanoma, head and neck, liver or kidney cancer. Both conserved end residues are part of each CDR3. The order of the fields is D gene, V gene, J gene, CDR3 DNA, CDR3 protein. The D gene is left open where the match is weak.

.	TRBV23-1	TRBJ2-1	TGCGCCAGCAGCAACGGGCCGAGGGAATACAATGAGCAGTTCTTC	CASSNGPREYNEQFF
TRBD2	TRBV6-5	TRBJ2-1	TGTGCCAGCAGGCCCGGGACTAGCAGTCTCTATGAGCAGTTCTTC	CASRPGTSSLYEQFF
.	TRBV6-1	TRBJ2-2	TGTGCCAGCAGTGTCAAACAAAACACCGGGGAGCTGTTTTTT	CASSVKQNTGELFF
.	TRBV10-1	TRBJ2-5	TGCGCCAGCAGTGAGTTTGGGCGTGAGACCCAGTACTTC	CASSEFGRETQYF
.	TRBV29-1	TRBJ2-1	TGCAGCGTTGAGGTCTCTAGGGCAGAGCAGTTCTTC	CSVEVSRAEQFF
.	TRBV29-1	TRBJ2-2	TGCAGCGTTGATCGTCCAGGGACGAACACCGGGGAGCTGTTTTTT	CSVDRPGTNTGELFF
.	TRBV30	TRBJ1-1	TGTGCCTGCTCTAACGTAGCTGGGACGGCCGAAGCTTTCTTT	CACSNVAGTAEAFF
.	TRBV28	TRBJ2-3	TGTGCCAGCAGCACTAGCACAGATACGCAGTATTTT	CASSTSTDTQYF
.	TRBV19	TRBJ1-4	TGTGCCAGTAGTAGAGGAGACGGCCGCGCAACTAATGAAAAACTGTTTTTT	CASSRGDGRATNEKLFF
.	TRBV6-6	TRBJ2-1	TGTGCCAGCAGTTCCCAGACAACCTACAATGAGCAGTTCTTC	CASSSQTTYNEQFF
.	TRBV19	TRBJ2-1	TGTGCCAGTAGAGGGGGAGGGCCAGTCTACAATGAGCAGTTCTTC	CASRGGGPVYNEQFF